The 28 T cell receptor gamma chains below were found in one sample sequenced in a study of gamma delta lymphoproliferative disorders and STAT genes. TCRdb called clones anew from the multiplex PCR reads with CATT. The sample records approximately 2,000 gamma-chain clones, 9.8% being singletons. The receptor sequences were amplified from genomic DNA of peripheral blood mononuclear cells. What was sequenced was blood. Receptor source: a human donor with gamma-delta T-cell large granular lymphocyte leukemia.

This clone is classed as medium-sized. V and J are TRGV11 and TRGJP2. In the absence of a J gene in TCRdb, the DNA was matched to germline to assign it here. TRGV11 is flagged as an ORF with uncertain function. V shed 7 bases and J 3 bases; nucleotides not matched to a gene: 11. The CDR3 extends over 16 amino acids. The CDR3 bases are TGTGCCTGCTGGATGCCGGCCATAGGTAGTGATTGGATCAAGACGTTT. It specifies CACWMPAIGSDWIKTF.

In this sample, this clone is medium-sized. The V and J genes are TRGV2 and TRGJ1 or TRGJ2. Matching the DNA to germline supplied the J gene, which TCRdb does not give. The length of the CDR3 is 13 residues. CDR1 is EGSNGY and CDR2 is YDSYNSKV in the germline V gene. Trimming took 1 base from V and 4 from J; bases not matched to a gene: 4. The CDR3 here is CATWDGEYYKKLF. CDR3 nucleotide sequence: TGTGCCACCTGGGACGGTGAATATTATAAGAAACTCTTT.

This clone is classed as medium-sized. The chain carries TRGV3 and TRGJ1 or TRGJ2. As TCRdb names no J gene, one was assigned here on the basis of a DNA match to germline. CDR1 and CDR2 from the germline V gene are VTNTFY and YDVSTARD (reference sequence). This CDR3 contains 16 residues. V lost 1 base and J lost 0; bases outside the gene matches: 9. The CDR3 region has the DNA TGTGCCACCTGGGACAGATCGTACGAGAATTATTATAAGAAACTCTTT. Translated: CATWDRSYENYYKKLF.

CDR3 amino acids: CATLRPPNYKKLF. The CDR3 nucleotides are TGTGCCACCCTAAGGCCACCTAATTATAAGAAACTCTTT. The chain uses TRGV5 and TRGJ1 or TRGJ2. The J gene was missing in TCRdb and was found by matching the end of the DNA to germline. The germline CDR1 and CDR2 sequences are VINAFY and YDVSNSKD. V trimming: 9 bases; J trimming: 5 bases; junction bases outside the gene matches: 13. The CDR3 is 13 residues long.

This clone is medium-sized. The V call is TRGV4, the J call TRGJP2. TCRdb supplies no J gene; here it was assigned by aligning the nucleotide sequence to germline. CDR1 is EGSTGY, CDR2 YDSYTSSV, per germline. There are 15 residues in the CDR3. The V segment lost 1 base and the J segment 2 bases; nucleotides outside the gene matches: 4. The CDR3: CATWDGKSSDWIKTF. In DNA form, the CDR3 reads TGTGCCACCTGGGATGGAAAAAGTAGTGATTGGATCAAGACGTTT.

This clone was observed a handful of times. The chain carries TRGV2 and TRGJ1 or TRGJ2. TCRdb offers no J gene call, so here the DNA was matched to germline to obtain one. There are 15 residues in the CDR3. V trimming: 0 bases; J trimming: 11 bases; junction bases outside the gene matches: 16. The germline CDR1 and CDR2 sequences are EGSNGY and YDSYNSKV. This CDR3 is CATWDGGLREVEKLF. The CDR3, as DNA: TGTGCCACCTGGGACGGGGGGTTAAGGGAAGTGGAGAAACTCTTT.

In its sample, this clone was seen a few times. TCRdb's protein and the translated DNA diverge at residue 7; the protein reported here is the translation of the DNA. This sequence joins TRGV2 and TRGJP2. No J gene was available from TCRdb, and it was assigned here by a germline match of the DNA. From germline, CDR1 is EGSNGY and CDR2 YDSYNSKV. This CDR3 comprises 13 residues. V shed 2 bases, J shed 9 bases, and the junction held 6 bases outside the gene matches. CDR3 amino acids: CATWDDHHWIKTF. In DNA form, the CDR3 reads TGTGCCACCTGGGACGACCACCATTGGATCAAGACGTTT.

This clone is medium-sized by share. The V call is TRGV5, the J call TRGJ1 or TRGJ2. The J gene is not listed in TCRdb, so it was assigned here from a DNA match to germline. CDR3 length: 14 residues. Unmatched junction bases numbered 5, after V lost 3 bases and J lost 0 bases. Germline V gene data show CDR1 as VINAFY and CDR2 as YDVSNSKD. CDR3 region: CATWDLPNYYKKLF. CDR3 nucleotides: TGTGCCACCTGGGACCTTCCGAATTATTATAAGAAACTCTTT.

This clone is medium-sized (0.01 to 0.1%) in the sample. The V call is TRGV9, the J call TRGJP1. Here the J gene was assigned by germline matching of the DNA, as TCRdb has none. The J segment lost 5 bases and the V segment lost 0 bases, leaving 6 bases of the junction unmatched. This CDR3 comprises 15 residues. Germline V lookup: CDR1 GITISATS, CDR2 ISYDGTV (reference sequence). Here the CDR3 reads CALWEVLLTGWFKIF. The CDR3 coding sequence is TGTGCCTTGTGGGAGGTGCTCCTTACTGGTTGGTTCAAGATATTT.

This sequence joins TRGV4 and TRGJ1 or TRGJ2. TCRdb supplies no J gene; here it was assigned by aligning the nucleotide sequence to germline. J lost 3 bases, V lost 0 bases, and 11 bases had no gene match. CDR3 size: 16 residues. The germline V gene has CDR1 EGSTGY and CDR2 YDSYTSSV. This chain's CDR3 is CATWDGLRLSYYKKLF. In DNA, the CDR3 is TGTGCCACCTGGGATGGGCTTCGTCTCAGTTATTATAAGAAACTCTTT.

By frequency in the sample, this clone is medium-sized. The chain uses TRGV4 and TRGJ1 or TRGJ2. TCRdb is silent on the J gene; assignment here came from matching the DNA to germline. The CDR3 sequence is 14 residues long. Per the germline V gene, CDR1 is EGSTGY and CDR2 is YDSYTSSV. After removal of 3 bases from V and 5 bases from J, the junction contained 10 bases not matched to a gene. CDR3 sequence reads: CATWDPIIDYKKLF. CDR3 in DNA: TGTGCCACCTGGGATCCCATTATTGATTATAAGAAACTCTTT.

This clone rates as medium-sized. The rearrangement joins TRGV9 to TRGJ1 or TRGJ2. TCRdb gives no J gene; it was assigned here by matching the DNA to germline. CDR1 is GITISATS and CDR2 is ISYDGTV in the germline V gene (reference sequence). CDR3 length equals 14 residues. The junction had 7 bases not matched to a gene; V was cut back by 2 bases and J by 3 bases. The CDR3 protein is CALWEDHSYYKKLF. DNA of the CDR3: TGTGCCTTGTGGGAGGACCATAGTTATTATAAGAAACTCTTT.

This clone was seen more than once but under ten times. The chain uses TRGV8 and TRGJ1 or TRGJ2. The J gene comes from matching the DNA to germline here; TCRdb lacks it. J was trimmed by 9 bases and V by 3 bases; bases with no gene match: 8. Per the germline V gene, CDR1 is VENAVY and CDR2 is YDSYNSRV. The CDR3 is made up of 12 amino acids. The CDR3 loop reads CATWDRGAKKLF. The CDR3 DNA is TGTGCCACCTGGGATCGGGGTGCTAAGAAACTCTTT.

This clone has more than one count but fewer than ten. The chain is built from TRGV10 and TRGJ1 or TRGJ2. Here the J gene was assigned by germline matching of the DNA, as TCRdb has none. TRGV10 is designated an ORF whose function remains uncertain. There are 13 residues in the CDR3. The J segment lost 0 bases and the V segment lost 8 bases, leaving 5 bases of the junction unmatched. The chain's CDR3 is CAAWASNYYKKLF. CDR3 nucleotide sequence: TGTGCTGCGTGGGCCTCGAATTATTATAAGAAACTCTTT.

The V segment is TRGV9, and no J call was made. This CDR3 region has 9 residues. The germline CDR1 and CDR2 sequences are GITISATS and ISYDGTV (reference sequence). The CDR3 loop reads CAPRSDSLF. CDR3 DNA sequence: TGTGCCCCCCGCAGTGATTCGCTCTTT.

Only a few counts were recorded for this clone. The chain couples TRGV3 to TRGJ1 or TRGJ2. No J gene is reported in TCRdb; it was inferred here by comparing the DNA with germline. Germline V gives CDR1 VTNTFY, CDR2 YDVSTARD (reference sequence). This CDR3 contains 14 residues. Trimming removed 3 bases from V and 1 base from J; junction bases left unmatched: 6. CDR3 sequence: CATWDWLNYYKKLF. The CDR3 bases are TGTGCCACCTGGGACTGGCTAAATTATTATAAGAAACTCTTT.

The J gene is TRGJ1 or TRGJ2, the V gene TRGV5P. Because TCRdb records no J gene, it was assigned here through a match of the DNA to germline. TRGV5P is a pseudogene locus. This CDR3 is 16 amino acids long. The CDR3 here is CATWGKNRPNYYKKLF. Here the CDR3 DNA reads TGTGCCACCTGGGGCAAGAACCGGCCGAATTATTATAAGAAACTCTTT.

The gene calls are TRGV2 and TRGJP2. The J gene is absent in TCRdb and was assigned here via DNA matching to germline. CDR3 length: 12 amino acids. Germline CDR1 is EGSNGY and CDR2 is YDSYNSKV. Trimming cost V 4 bases and J 11 bases; bases outside gene matches: 7. The CDR3 sequence is CATWEREWIKTF. The CDR3, as DNA: TGTGCCACCTGGGAGAGGGAGTGGATCAAGACGTTT.

This clone is classed as medium-sized. The genes are TRGV3 and TRGJ1 or TRGJ2. No J gene is reported in TCRdb; it was inferred here by comparing the DNA with germline. CDR1 and CDR2 (germline): VTNTFY, YDVSTARD (reference sequence). V dropped 3 bases and J dropped 4; count of bases not matched to a gene: 9. This CDR3 is built from 14 residues. CDR3 region: CATWDCTFYYKKLF. The CDR3, as DNA: TGTGCCACCTGGGACTGTACCTTCTATTATAAGAAACTCTTT.

This clone is medium-sized in the sample. The chain has TRGV4 and TRGJ1 or TRGJ2. The J gene, left out of TCRdb, was set here by checking the DNA against germline. The J segment lost 4 bases and the V segment lost 0 bases, leaving 6 bases of the junction unmatched. The germline V gene encodes CDR1 EGSTGY and CDR2 YDSYTSSV. This CDR3 is 14 amino acids long. The CDR3 bases are TGTGCCACCTGGGATGGGCCGGAGTATTATAAGAAACTCTTT. Protein: CATWDGPEYYKKLF.

This clone occurred a few times. The chain employs TRGV10 and TRGJ1 or TRGJ2. Because TCRdb records no J gene, it was assigned here through a match of the DNA to germline. TRGV10 qualifies as an ORF whose function is uncertain. V shed 8 bases, J shed 3 bases, and the junction held 14 bases outside the gene matches. The CDR3 has 15 amino acids. In DNA, the CDR3 is TGTGCTGCGTGGGATTATCTCCCCCTTTATTATAAGAAACTCTTT. As protein: CAAWDYLPLYYKKLF.

Relative to its sample, this clone is medium-sized. V usage is TRGV10 and J usage is TRGJ1 or TRGJ2. Matching the DNA to germline supplied the J gene, which TCRdb does not give. TRGV10 is noted as an ORF with a role that remains uncertain. The CDR3 totals 14 residues. V gave up 8 bases and J gave up 5 bases; unmatched junction bases: 13. In DNA form, the CDR3 reads TGTGCTGCGTGGGATAGGATTTTAGATTATAAGAAACTCTTT. Its protein product is CAAWDRILDYKKLF.

This clone was detected only a few times. The V gene is TRGV2, the J gene TRGJ1 or TRGJ2. Here the J gene was assigned by germline matching of the DNA, as TCRdb has none. The CDR3 contains 15 residues. V gave up 3 bases and J gave up 8 bases; unmatched junction bases: 16. Germline CDR1 EGSNGY, CDR2 YDSYNSKV. The CDR3 spells CATWDPAGYGDKKLF. Written as DNA, the CDR3 is TGTGCCACCTGGGACCCAGCAGGTTATGGGGATAAGAAACTCTTT.

This clone is classed as medium-sized. The rearrangement uses TRGV10 and TRGJ1 or TRGJ2. TCRdb supplies no J gene; here it was assigned by aligning the nucleotide sequence to germline. TRGV10 qualifies as an ORF whose function is uncertain. The V and J ends lost 8 bases and 6 bases, in that order; junction bases with no gene match: 11. The CDR3 spans 13 residues. The DNA of the CDR3 is TGTGCTGCGTGGGGCGTGAATGGTTATAAGAAACTCTTT. Translating it yields CAAWGVNGYKKLF.

This clone was observed a few times. The chain employs TRGV4 and TRGJ1 or TRGJ2. No J gene is reported in TCRdb; it was inferred here by comparing the DNA with germline. The CDR3 loop spans 13 amino acids. V shed 3 bases and J 6 bases; nucleotides not matched to a gene: 8. Germline V gene sequence: CDR1 EGSTGY, CDR2 YDSYTSSV. As DNA, the CDR3 is TGTGCCACCTGGGATCCCCCCGGTTATAAGAAACTCTTT. Translated: CATWDPPGYKKLF.

The V gene is TRGV4, the J gene TRGJ1 or TRGJ2. The J gene comes from matching the DNA to germline here; TCRdb lacks it. This CDR3 contains 13 residues. The ends lost 5 bases at V and 10 bases at J; junction bases unmatched: 14. Germline loops: CDR1 EGSTGY, CDR2 YDSYTSSV. DNA for the CDR3: TGTGCCACCTGGGCTCGAGGGCCCTTAAAGAAACTCTTT. As protein: CATWARGPLKKLF.

The chain has TRGV3 and TRGJ1 or TRGJ2. Because TCRdb records no J gene, it was assigned here through a match of the DNA to germline. Germline values: CDR1 VTNTFY, CDR2 YDVSTARD (reference sequence). V lost 4 bases and J lost 0; bases outside the gene matches: 3. This CDR3 is 13 amino acids long. CDR3: CATWERNYYKKLF. The CDR3 DNA reads TGTGCCACCTGGGAGAGGAATTATTATAAGAAACTCTTT.

A word on this clone: A much larger clone lies one base from this, so it may be a read error. The rearrangement uses TRGV2 and TRGJP2. TCRdb does not report a J gene; here it was assigned by matching the DNA to germline references. Germline CDR1 and CDR2: EGSNGY and YDSYNSKV. The CDR3 contains 25 residues. CDR3 coding DNA: TGTGCCACCTTGGACGGGCCTCCAAGGCGTGTGGGTTCAATTCGTAGGCGTAGTAGTGATTGGATCAAGACGTTT. It specifies CATLDGPPRRVGSIRRRSSDWIKTF.